This entry lists 19 T cell receptor beta chains sequenced from one sample in a study of cytotoxic CD8 clonotypes in ibrutinib-treated CLL. Assay: immunoSEQ multiplex PCR; the TCRdb copy retains only in-frame clones and omits some. The sample has approximately 340,000 clones, under 70% seen once. Sequencing was performed on PBMCs, taken after 36 months of ibrutinib treatment. These receptors all stem from a human donor with chronic lymphocytic leukemia.

The CDR3 sequence: CASRGGQEISSYNSPLHF. The DNA of the CDR3 is TGTGCCAGCAGGGGCGGACAGGAGATAAGCTCCTATAATTCACCCCTCCACTTT. This chain connects TRBV9 to TRBJ1-6; 7 bases are shared with TRBD1. The CDR3 length is 18 residues. Unmatched junction bases numbered 11, after V lost 5 bases and J lost 0 bases. CDR1 and CDR2 from the germline V gene are SGDLS and YYNGEE.

In this sample, this clone turned up once. V usage is TRBV15 and J usage is TRBJ2-5; D call uncertain. The CDR3 loop spans 14 amino acids. CDR1 LNHNV and CDR2 YYDKDF come from the germline V gene (reference sequence). The V gene lost 7 bases and the J gene lost 0 bases, with 12 bases spanning the gap. CDR3 sequence reads: CATTPQMYQETQYF. CDR3 sequence (DNA): TGTGCCACCACTCCCCAAATGTACCAAGAGACCCAGTACTTC. The full variable domain, completed using reference TRBV15 and TRBJ2-5, is DAMVIQNPRYQVTQFGKPVTLSCSQTLNHNVMYWYQQKSSQAPKLLFHYYDKDFNNEADTPDNFQSRRPNTSFCFLDIRSPGLGDTAMYLCATTPQMYQETQYFGPGTRLLVL.

The chain couples TRBV10-1 to TRBJ1-2; 8 bases agree with TRBD1. The CDR3 spans 14 residues. The V segment lost 2 bases and the J segment 3 bases; nucleotides outside the gene matches: 2. From germline, CDR1 is WNHNN and CDR2 SYGVQD (reference sequence). The CDR3 nucleotides read TGCGCCAGCAGTGAGGGGGACAGGCACTATGGCTACACCTTC. Translation: CASSEGDRHYGYTF.

J is TRBJ1-6 and V is TRBV21-1; the DNA was not used to check the table's D call, TRBD1. TRBV21-1 constitutes a pseudogene. This CDR3 contains 17 residues. CDR3 sequence: CASTTGRRGHRNSPLHF. CDR3 in DNA: TGTGCCAGCACCACGGGGCGCAGGGGGCATCGAAATTCACCCCTCCACTTT.

V is TRBV7-9 and J is TRBJ2-2; D gene unclear. The ends were cut back, 5 bases at V and 0 bases at J, with 10 bases in the middle. Germline V lookup: CDR1 SEHNR, CDR2 FQNEAQ (reference sequence). The CDR3 covers 15 residues. CDR3: CASSRRNSNTGELFF. The CDR3 nucleotides read TGTGCCAGCAGCCGACGGAATTCGAACACCGGGGAGCTGTTTTTT.

This rearrangement joins TRBV5-1 to TRBJ1-2; tentative D call: TRBD1 (5 bases). In germline, CDR1 is SGHRS, CDR2 YFSETQ. Trimming took off 3 bases at V and 4 bases at J, with 13 bases between the two ends. This CDR3 is 14 amino acids long. CDR3 protein: CASSSNQGGYGYTF. The CDR3 nucleotides are TGCGCCAGCAGCTCTAATCAGGGCGGCTATGGCTACACCTTC. Full variable domain (missing parts from reference TRBV5-1 and TRBJ1-2): KAGVTQTPRYLIKTRGQQVTLSCSPISGHRSVSWYQQTPGQGLQFLFEYFSETQRNKGNFPGRFSGRQFSNSRSEMNVSTLELGDSALYLCASSSNQGGYGYTFGSGTRLTVV.

The chain uses TRBV19 and TRBJ1-5; D is unclear. The CDR3 extends over 12 amino acids. Germline V gene sequence: CDR1 LNHDA, CDR2 SQIVND (reference sequence). Trimming removed 0 bases at V and 4 bases at J, with 1 base between. The DNA for the CDR3 is TGTGCCAGTAGTATAGATAATCAGCCCCAGCATTTT. Translating it yields CASSIDNQPQHF.

The chain links TRBV7-9 to TRBJ1-4; TRBD1 aligns across 10 bases. There are 15 residues in the CDR3. CDR1 and CDR2 from the germline V gene are SEHNR and FQNEAQ (reference sequence). Trimming at V came to 5 bases and at J to 8 bases, leaving 8 bases not matched to a gene. CDR3 nucleotide sequence: TGTGCCAGCAGCATCCGACAGGGGGCGCGGGAAAAACTGTTTTTT. It encodes CASSIRQGAREKLFF.

This clone came up a few times. V usage is TRBV6-6 and J usage is TRBJ1-1, with a weak D call TRBD1 (6 bases). CDR1 is MNHNY, CDR2 SVGAGI, per germline (reference sequence). Trimming cost V 6 bases and J 5 bases, with 10 bases left between them. The CDR3 is 12 residues long. CDR3 amino acids: CASSHRDTEAFF. The CDR3 coding sequence is TGTGCCAGCAGCCACAGGGATACTGAAGCTTTCTTT.

The V call is TRBV7-2, the J call TRBJ2-7; possible D gene TRBD2, 6 bases. This CDR3 contains 12 residues. Germline CDR1 SGHTA, CDR2 FQGNSA. Trimming left V 7 bases short and J 5 bases short, with 12 bases between. CDR3 protein: CASTWRGHEQYF. CDR3 nucleotides: TGTGCCAGCACCTGGAGGGGACACGAGCAGTACTTC. The variable domain in full, with the rest retrieved from reference TRBV7-2 and TRBJ2-7, is GAGVSQSPSNKVTEKGKDVELRCDPISGHTALYWYRQSLGQGLEFLIYFQGNSAPDKSGLPSDRFSAERTGGSVSTLTIQRTQQEDSAVYLCASTWRGHEQYFGPGTRLTVT.

This clone was detected a few times. The chain joins TRBV5-1 to TRBJ1-1; D remains unclear. V shed 4 bases and J shed 0 bases, with 13 bases lying between them. Germline V lookup: CDR1 SGHRS, CDR2 YFSETQ. The length of the CDR3 is 15 residues. DNA of the CDR3: TGCGCCAGCAGCCCTACTGGGTCGGTGAACACTGAAGCTTTCTTT. Translated: CASSPTGSVNTEAFF.

This chain links TRBV2 with TRBJ2-7, with 7 bases fitting TRBD1. The CDR3 has 13 amino acids. After removal of 7 bases from V and 3 bases from J, the junction contained 6 bases not matched to a gene. Germline CDR1 and CDR2: SNHLY and FYNNEI. Here the CDR3 reads CASTRQGYYEQYF. The DNA of the CDR3 is TGTGCCAGCACCCGACAGGGCTACTACGAGCAGTACTTC.

The genes are TRBV5-6 and TRBJ1-5; 7 bases fit TRBD1. Germline-derived CDR1 and CDR2 are SGHDT and YYEEEE. Unmatched junction bases numbered 13, after V lost 4 bases and J lost 3 bases. The CDR3 loop spans 17 amino acids. CDR3 coding DNA: TGTGCCAGCAGCCTTCTCATACAGGGGCGGTACAATCAGCCCCAGCATTTT. Translating it yields CASSLLIQGRYNQPQHF.

V and J are TRBV27 and TRBJ2-7, with D unresolved. The germline V and J ends were trimmed by 5 bases and 5 bases, with 7 bases remaining between them. Germline V gene sequence: CDR1 MNHEY, CDR2 SMNVEV (reference sequence). The CDR3 contains 11 residues. CDR3 bases: TGTGCCAGCAGTGGCAGAGACGAGCAGTACTTC. Translation gives CASSGRDEQYF.

The chain carries TRBV5-1 and TRBJ1-1; maybe TRBD1 (5 bases). Germline lookup yields CDR1 SGHRS and CDR2 YFSETQ. CDR3 size: 18 residues. Trimming removed 2 bases at V and 4 bases at J, with 24 bases between. CDR3 DNA sequence: TGCGCCAGCAGCTTATTACTACAGGCGGCCGTGGGGAGCACTGAAGCTTTCTTT. The encoded protein is CASSLLLQAAVGSTEAFF.

This sequence joins TRBV11-2 and TRBJ2-7; no reliable D call. The CDR3 length is 14 residues. Germline V lookup: CDR1 SGHAT, CDR2 FQNNGV. V shed 1 base and J shed 2 bases, with 9 bases lying between them. The CDR3 here is CASSLVGVTYEQYF. CDR3 coding DNA: TGTGCCAGCAGCTTAGTTGGGGTAACCTACGAGCAGTACTTC. Full variable domain (outside the CDR3, taken from reference TRBV11-2 and TRBJ2-7): EAGVAQSPRYKIIEKRQSVAFWCNPISGHATLYWYQQILGQGPKLLIQFQNNGVVDDSQLPKDRFSAERLKGVDSTLKIQPAKLEDSAVYLCASSLVGVTYEQYFGPGTRLTVT.

The gene calls are TRBV7-6 and TRBJ2-1; possibly TRBD1 for D (6 bases). CDR3 length equals 13 residues. The germline gives CDR1 SGHVS, CDR2 FNYEAQ. Between the trimmed V and J ends, which lost 4 bases and 9 bases, there was a span of 13 bases. The CDR3 DNA reads as TGTGCCAGCAGCTATGCACAGGGCGCTGAGCAGTTCTTC. This sequence encodes CASSYAQGAEQFF. Full variable domain (missing parts from reference TRBV7-6 and TRBJ2-1): GAGVSQSPRYKVTKRGQDVALRCDPISGHVSLYWYRQALGQGPEFLTYFNYEAQQDKSGLPNDRFSAERPEGSISTLTIQRTEQRDSAMYRCASSYAQGAEQFFGPGTRLTVL.

This chain links TRBV4-1 with TRBJ1-6, with a tentative D call TRBD1 (6 bases). CDR1 and CDR2 (germline): MGHRA, YSYEKL. This CDR3 comprises 18 residues. Trimming shortened V by 2 bases and J by 10 bases, and 24 bases separated the two germline ends. In DNA form, the CDR3 reads TGCGCCAGCAGCCAAAAACGAGGGGGTGGACCGTCAGACTCACCCCTCCACTTT. Translating gives CASSQKRGGGPSDSPLHF.

The genes are TRBV5-1 and TRBJ2-3; D remains unclear. Trimming removed 0 bases from V and 0 bases from J, with 11 bases in between. The CDR3 runs 16 residues. CDR1 SGHRS and CDR2 YFSETQ come from the germline V gene. CDR3 coding DNA: TGCGCCAGCAGCTTGGAGGCACTTGGTAGCACAGATACGCAGTATTTT. Translation gives CASSLEALGSTDTQYF.